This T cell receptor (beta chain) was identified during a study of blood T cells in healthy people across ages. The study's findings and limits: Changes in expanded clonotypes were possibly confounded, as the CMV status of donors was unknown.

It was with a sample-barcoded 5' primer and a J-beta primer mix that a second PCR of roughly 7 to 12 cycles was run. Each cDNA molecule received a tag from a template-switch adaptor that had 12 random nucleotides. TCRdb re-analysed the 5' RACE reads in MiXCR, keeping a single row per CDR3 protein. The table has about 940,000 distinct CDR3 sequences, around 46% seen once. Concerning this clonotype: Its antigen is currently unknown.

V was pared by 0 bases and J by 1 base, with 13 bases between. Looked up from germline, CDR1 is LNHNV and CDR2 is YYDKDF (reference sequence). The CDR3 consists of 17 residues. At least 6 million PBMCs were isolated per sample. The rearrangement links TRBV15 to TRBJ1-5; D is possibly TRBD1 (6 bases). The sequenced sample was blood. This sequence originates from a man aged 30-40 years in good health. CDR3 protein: CATSRDGGLSSNQPQHF. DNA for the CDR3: TGTGCCACCAGCAGAGATGGGGGGCTCTCCAGCAATCAGCCCCAGCATTTT. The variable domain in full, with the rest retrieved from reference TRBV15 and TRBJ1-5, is DAMVIQNPRYQVTQFGKPVTLSCSQTLNHNVMYWYQQKSSQAPKLLFHYYDKDFNNEADTPDNFQSRRPNTSFCFLDIRSPGLGDTAMYLCATSRDGGLSSNQPQHFGDGTRLSIL.